This passage covers 7 T cell receptor beta chains from one sample sequenced in a study of T-cell memory formation after mild COVID-19. TCRdb re-called the 5' RACE reads through MiXCR, storing one row per CDR3 protein. The repertoire holds 470,000 or so distinct CDR3 sequences, with under 20% as singletons. Sequencing input: PBMCs or a T cell subset sorted from them (not recorded which). The origin of the receptors is a man between 18 and 35 years old who had mild COVID-19 (a few samples of this study predate the infection). Cell type and time point are not known.

Only a few counts were recorded for this clonotype. V usage is TRBV2 and J usage is TRBJ2-1; 8 nucleotides match TRBD2. V dropped 3 bases and J dropped 1; count of bases not matched to a gene: 5. This CDR3 comprises 16 residues. CDR1 is SNHLY, CDR2 FYNNEI, per germline. The CDR3 region is CASSELAGISYNEQFF. In DNA form, the CDR3 reads TGTGCCAGCAGTGAGTTAGCGGGGATTTCCTACAATGAGCAGTTCTTC.

V and J are TRBV9 and TRBJ1-1; a possible D gene is TRBD1 (5 bases). The CDR3 has 13 residues. V lost 0 bases and J 11 bases, leaving 14 bases between the germline ends. In germline, CDR1 is SGDLS, CDR2 YYNGEE. The CDR3 sequence: CASSVVGAGSAFF. Written as DNA, the CDR3 is TGTGCCAGCAGCGTAGTTGGGGCAGGTTCGGCTTTCTTT.

This chain uses TRBV7-9 with TRBJ2-4, with 8 positions matching TRBD1. This CDR3 comprises 17 residues. Germline assignment: CDR1 SEHNR and CDR2 FQNEAQ (reference sequence). V lost 5 bases and J lost 0; bases outside the gene matches: 9. CDR3: CASSDPDRALAKNIQYF. The CDR3 nucleotides read TGTGCCAGCAGCGACCCGGACAGGGCGCTAGCCAAAAACATTCAGTACTTC.

The table lists this clonotype with a few counts. The chain recombines TRBV7-9 with TRBJ2-7, with 13 bases lining up with TRBD2. This CDR3 is 19 amino acids long. Trimming removed 4 bases from V and 1 base from J; junction bases left unmatched: 13. Germline assignment: CDR1 SEHNR and CDR2 FQNEAQ (reference sequence). The CDR3 loop reads CASSSTPGTSGVTSYEQYF. CDR3 sequence (DNA): TGTGCCAGCAGCTCCACCCCCGGGACTAGCGGGGTAACATCCTACGAGCAGTACTTC.

This clonotype was observed a handful of times. CDR3 amino acids: CASSESGSWGYEQYF. As DNA, the CDR3 is TGTGCCAGCAGTGAATCCGGGTCTTGGGGCTACGAGCAGTACTTC. The chain links TRBV25-1 to TRBJ2-7; D is unclear. The V and J ends lost 1 base and 3 bases respectively, with 13 bases between them. CDR3 size: 15 residues. The V gene's germline CDR1 is MGHDK and CDR2 SYGVNS.

This clonotype came up a few times. V gene TRBV7-8 combines with J gene TRBJ2-2; D not resolved. The CDR3 totals 16 residues. The germline V gene has CDR1 SGHVS and CDR2 FQNEAQ. V shed 5 bases and J shed 1 base, with 14 bases lying between them. The CDR3 spells CASSPIRWGNTGELFF. CDR3 DNA sequence: TGTGCCAGCAGCCCGATCCGGTGGGGGAACACCGGGGAGCTGTTTTTT.

This clonotype showed up just a few times. The rearrangement uses TRBV6-2 or TRBV6-3 and TRBJ2-7; possibly TRBD1 or TRBD2 for D (5 bases each). The germline CDR1 and CDR2 sequences are MNHEY and SVGEGT. The germline V and J ends were trimmed by 7 bases and 5 bases, with 18 bases remaining between them. This CDR3 comprises 14 residues. The DNA of the CDR3 is TGTGCCAGCAACCGGGGCAGGGAGTCGGACGAGCAGTACTTC. Translation: CASNRGRESDEQYF.